One and the same sample provided the 2 T cell receptor beta chains below, sequenced in a study of CD8 T cells in ankylosing spondylitis. Antigens of these TCRs are unknown. Study-level points and caveats: Several highly homologous variants formed a TCR beta motif that appeared characteristic of ankylosing spondylitis blood.

Using its own MiXCR run on the 5' RACE reads, TCRdb lists one record per CDR3 protein. Of fewer than 650,000 distinct CDR3 sequences in the sample, approximately 11% were seen once. Material for sequencing was blood, either unsorted or a sorted T cell fraction (not recorded which). The receptors were gathered from a male donor with ankylosing spondylitis.

The chain links TRBV20-1 to TRBJ2-5, with D perhaps matching TRBD1 (5 bases). Between the trimmed V and J ends, which lost 3 bases and 9 bases, there was a span of 14 bases. The CDR3 spans 12 residues. Germline V gene sequence: CDR1 DFQATT, CDR2 SNEGSKA (reference sequence). The CDR3: CSARPRLGAQYF. The CDR3, as DNA: TGCAGTGCTAGGCCCAGGCTAGGGGCCCAGTACTTC.

The chain uses TRBV20-1 and TRBJ2-1, with TRBD2 matching 14 bases. CDR1 DFQATT and CDR2 SNEGSKA come from the germline V gene (reference sequence). Trimming cost V 5 bases and J 4 bases; bases outside gene matches: 10. There are 17 residues in the CDR3. The CDR3 nucleotides read TGCAGTGCTCAACCGGGACTAGCGGGAGTCGGGTACAATGAGCAGTTCTTC. Its translation: CSAQPGLAGVGYNEQFF.